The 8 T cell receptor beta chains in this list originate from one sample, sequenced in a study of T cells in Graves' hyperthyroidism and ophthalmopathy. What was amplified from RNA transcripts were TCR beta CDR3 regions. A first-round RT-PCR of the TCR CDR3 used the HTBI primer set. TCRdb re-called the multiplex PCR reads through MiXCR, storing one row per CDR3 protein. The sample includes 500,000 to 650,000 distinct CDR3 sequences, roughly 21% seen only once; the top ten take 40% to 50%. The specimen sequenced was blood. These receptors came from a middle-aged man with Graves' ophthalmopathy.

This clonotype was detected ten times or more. CDR3 amino acids: CASSLGSFQPQHF. The CDR3 nucleotides are TGTGCCAGCAGTTTGGGTTCTTTTCAGCCCCAGCATTTT. The chain is built from TRBV2 and TRBJ1-5; D is undetermined. Between the trimmed V and J ends, which lost 5 bases and 6 bases, there was a span of 11 bases. Germline assignment: CDR1 SNHLY and CDR2 FYNNEI. This CDR3 has 13 amino acids. Variable domain in full (rest from reference TRBV2 and TRBJ1-5): EPEVTQTPSHQVTQMGQEVILRCVPISNHLYFYWYRQILGQKVEFLVSFYNNEISEKSEIFDDQFSVERPDGSNFTLKIRSTKLEDSAMYFCASSLGSFQPQHFGDGTRLSIL.

The CDR3 loop is CASSLFSGNKNIQYF. In DNA form, the CDR3 reads TGTGCCAGCAGCTTATTTAGCGGGAACAAAAACATTCAGTACTTC. The rearrangement uses TRBV11-2 and TRBJ2-4, with 8 nucleotides matching TRBD2. V shed 2 bases, J shed 3 bases, and the junction held 3 bases outside the gene matches. The germline CDR1 and CDR2 sequences are SGHAT and FQNNGV. CDR3 length: 15 residues. Complete variable domain (other parts from reference TRBV11-2 and TRBJ2-4): EAGVAQSPRYKIIEKRQSVAFWCNPISGHATLYWYQQILGQGPKLLIQFQNNGVVDDSQLPKDRFSAERLKGVDSTLKIQPAKLEDSAVYLCASSLFSGNKNIQYFGAGTRLSVL.

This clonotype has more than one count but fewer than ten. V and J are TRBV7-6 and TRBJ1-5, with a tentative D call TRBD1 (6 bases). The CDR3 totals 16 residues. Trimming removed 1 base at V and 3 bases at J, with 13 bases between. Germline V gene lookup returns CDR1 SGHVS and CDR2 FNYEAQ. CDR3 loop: CASSLGVGGPNQPQHF. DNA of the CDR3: TGTGCCAGCAGCTTAGGGGTAGGGGGGCCCAATCAGCCCCAGCATTTT.

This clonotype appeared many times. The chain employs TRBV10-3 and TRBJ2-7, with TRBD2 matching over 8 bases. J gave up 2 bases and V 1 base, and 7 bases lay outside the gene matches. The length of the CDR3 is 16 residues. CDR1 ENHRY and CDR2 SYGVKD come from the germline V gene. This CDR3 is CAISEYGVAGTYEQYF. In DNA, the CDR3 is TGTGCCATCAGTGAGTACGGGGTAGCGGGAACCTACGAGCAGTACTTC.

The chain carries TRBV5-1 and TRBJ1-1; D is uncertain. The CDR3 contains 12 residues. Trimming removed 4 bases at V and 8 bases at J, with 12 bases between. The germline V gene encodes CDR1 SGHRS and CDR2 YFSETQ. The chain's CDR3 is CASSPGGQEAFF. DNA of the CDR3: TGCGCCAGCAGCCCCGGAGGGCAGGAAGCTTTCTTT.

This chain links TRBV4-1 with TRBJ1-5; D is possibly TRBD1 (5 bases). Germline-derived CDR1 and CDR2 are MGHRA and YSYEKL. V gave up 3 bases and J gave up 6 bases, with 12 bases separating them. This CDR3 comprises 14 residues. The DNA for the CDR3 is TGCGCCAGCAGCCACCTCGGGGGGGTTCAGCCCCAGCATTTT. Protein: CASSHLGGVQPQHF.

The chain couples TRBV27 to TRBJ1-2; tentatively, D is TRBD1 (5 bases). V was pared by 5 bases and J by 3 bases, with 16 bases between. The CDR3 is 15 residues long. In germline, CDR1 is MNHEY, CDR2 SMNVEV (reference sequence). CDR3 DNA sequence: TGTGCCAGCAGTCCAGGTTGGGGGGGGGACTATGGCTACACCTTC. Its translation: CASSPGWGGDYGYTF.

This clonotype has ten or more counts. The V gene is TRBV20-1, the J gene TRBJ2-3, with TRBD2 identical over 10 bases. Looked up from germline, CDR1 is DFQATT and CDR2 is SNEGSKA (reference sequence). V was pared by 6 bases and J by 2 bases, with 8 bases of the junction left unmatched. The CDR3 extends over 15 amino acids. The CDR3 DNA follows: TGCAGTGCCCATCTAGCGGGAGAGAACACAGATACGCAGTATTTT. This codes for CSAHLAGENTDTQYF.